This record concerns one T cell receptor beta chain sequence. Authors' processing steps: Amplified reference gene primers provided the basis for estimating nucleated cell counts. Libraries were prepared by immunoSEQ multiplex PCR; TCRdb keeps only in-frame clonotypes and omits some of them. The V and J calls and clone size were taken over from that table, and D and trimming were inferred from the DNA. The profile shows about 12,000 clones, roughly 73% of them singletons. The CDR3 sequence is 12 residues long. Trimming removed 5 bases from V and 7 bases from J, with 12 bases in between. This record comes from a study of blood T cell repertoires in COVID-19. Across the whole study: Researchers got acute and convalescent COVID-19 samples from the United States, Italy and Spain.

The chain recombines TRBV12-3 or TRBV12-4 with TRBJ2-7, with a tentative D call TRBD2 (6 bases). Sequencing used peripheral blood. The origin of this receptor is a human donor in a cohort sampled during active COVID-19. CDR3 sequence (DNA): TGTGCCAGCAGTGAAGGAGGAGGGGAGCAGTACTTC. Translating it yields CASSEGGGEQYF.